This TCR beta chain emerged from a study of long-term antiretroviral therapy in people with HIV. Turning to the study itself: By about a decade, the earliest samples predate the 2015 immediate-ART recommendation.

Comment on this clone: Its antigen is unidentified.

Samples were assayed with immunoSEQ v3.0 at survey level. Per-sample targets for sequencing were roughly 40,000-50,000 T-cell genomes. Sequencing was performed with immunoSEQ multiplex PCR; in TCRdb, only in-frame clones are kept and a portion is missing. The profile shows just under 30,000 clones, 75% to 90% of them singletons. General study results and limits: The data indicate that diversity increased after ART but remained below transplant donor controls.

In each sample, roughly 0.95-10 million cryopreserved PBMC were present before DNA extraction. The CDR3 consists of 15 residues. Germline CDR1 reads SEHNR; CDR2 reads FQNEAQ (reference sequence). The V and J ends lost 2 bases and 3 bases respectively, with 13 bases between them. The sequence derives from a man over 45 with HIV. The genes are TRBV7-9 and TRBJ1-2; tentative D call: TRBD1 (6 bases). The material sequenced was unsorted PBMCs, taken roughly 5 years before starting antiretroviral therapy. The CDR3 DNA follows: TGTGCCAGCAGCTTATTACAGGGACCCTACTATGGCTACACCTTC. It codes for CASSLLQGPYYGYTF.